Below are 11 T cell receptor beta chains sequenced from a single sample in a study of blood T cells in healthy people across ages. With a J-beta primer mix and a sample-barcoded 5' primer, a second PCR ran about 7 to 12 cycles. One entry per CDR3 protein results from TCRdb running MiXCR on the 5' RACE reads. The sample has 920,000 or so distinct CDR3 sequences, 35% to 50% seen once; the top ten hold under 20%. The sample taken for sequencing was blood. These receptors were taken from a woman in her sixties in good health.

V usage is TRBV25-1 and J usage is TRBJ1-4, with D uncertain. Per germline, CDR1 MGHDK and CDR2 SYGVNS. This CDR3 comprises 12 residues. Trimming left V 2 bases short and J 8 bases short, with 6 bases between. In DNA, the CDR3 is TGTGCCAGCAGTGAAGACCTCGAAAAACTGTTTTTT. The encoded protein is CASSEDLEKLFF. The full variable domain, completed using reference TRBV25-1 and TRBJ1-4, is EADIYQTPRYLVIGTGKKITLECSQTMGHDKMYWYQQDPGMELHLIHYSYGVNSTEKGDLSSESTVSRIRTEHFPLTLESARPSHTSQYLCASSEDLEKLFFGSGTQLSVL.

This clonotype was observed a handful of times. The V gene is TRBV29-1, the J gene TRBJ2-7, with D perhaps being TRBD1 or TRBD2 (5 bases each). Trimming left V 6 bases short and J 1 base short, with 22 bases between. The CDR3 has 16 amino acids. CDR1 SQVTM and CDR2 ANQGSEA come from the germline V gene. The CDR3 loop reads CSVHLSLGTRSYEQYF. CDR3 coding DNA: TGCAGCGTACACCTATCCCTGGGGACGAGGTCCTACGAGCAGTACTTC.

The rearrangement uses TRBV15 and TRBJ2-1; 10 positions agree with TRBD2. CDR1 and CDR2 from the germline V gene are LNHNV and YYDKDF (reference sequence). The CDR3 is 15 amino acids. V dropped 5 bases and J dropped 4; count of bases not matched to a gene: 5. CDR3 protein: CATSPASGGYNEQFF. In DNA form, the CDR3 reads TGTGCCACCAGCCCGGCTAGCGGGGGTTACAATGAGCAGTTCTTC.

V and J are TRBV12-5 and TRBJ2-7; 8 bases agree with TRBD2. The trim removed 7 bases at V and 0 bases at J, leaving 8 bases unmatched. The CDR3 has 15 residues. The V gene's germline CDR1 is LGHNT and CDR2 FRNRAP. Here the CDR3 DNA reads TGTGCTAGTGTCTCGACTAGCGCTAGCTCCTACGAGCAGTACTTC. Translated: CASVSTSASSYEQYF.

The chain recombines TRBV11-2 with TRBJ2-6; no firm D call. There are 19 residues in the CDR3. Germline CDR1 and CDR2: SGHAT and FQNNGV. The ends were cut back, 1 base at V and 2 bases at J, with 18 bases in the middle. The CDR3 region has the DNA TGTGCCAGCAGCTTAGTACCCTTCCCAGTCGACCCTGGGGCCAACGTCCTGACTTTC. Translating it yields CASSLVPFPVDPGANVLTF. The entire variable domain, with the rest obtained from reference TRBV11-2 and TRBJ2-6, is as follows: EAGVAQSPRYKIIEKRQSVAFWCNPISGHATLYWYQQILGQGPKLLIQFQNNGVVDDSQLPKDRFSAERLKGVDSTLKIQPAKLEDSAVYLCASSLVPFPVDPGANVLTFGAGSRLTVL.

The rearrangement uses TRBV7-3 and TRBJ1-2; no reliable D call. This CDR3 region has 14 residues. V was pared by 5 bases and J by 6 bases, with 16 bases between. The germline CDR1 and CDR2 sequences are SGHTA and FQGTGA. CDR3 sequence reads: CASSPSGGANGYTF. CDR3 coding DNA: TGTGCCAGCAGCCCCTCTGGTGGCGCCAATGGCTACACCTTC.

The CDR3 DNA is TGTGCCAGCAGAAGGGACCTTACCTGGGGCACTGAAGCTTTCTTT. As protein: CASRRDLTWGTEAFF. The chain joins TRBV12-3 or TRBV12-4 to TRBJ1-1; TRBD1 is a possible D gene (5 bases). Trimming pared 6 bases from V and 4 bases from J, leaving 18 bases between. The CDR3 contains 15 residues.

The rearrangement joins TRBV12-3 or TRBV12-4 to TRBJ2-7; D call uncertain. The length of the CDR3 is 13 residues. Trimming removed 6 bases from V and 4 bases from J, with 13 bases in between. CDR3 bases: TGTGCCAGCAGCGGCCATCGCCGTTACGAGCAGTACTTC. This sequence encodes CASSGHRRYEQYF.

This rearrangement joins TRBV6-5 to TRBJ2-5; 9 nucleotides align to TRBD2. The CDR3 contains 15 residues. With 2 bases clipped from V and 4 bases from J, the junction kept 5 bases outside the gene matches. Germline V lookup: CDR1 MNHEY, CDR2 SVGAGI. The CDR3 DNA is TGTGCCAGCAGTTACGGAGCGGGGGGACGAGAGACCCAGTACTTC. This translates into CASSYGAGGRETQYF.

The chain combines TRBV6-5 with TRBJ2-3, with TRBD2 identical over 12 bases. With 0 bases clipped from V and 0 bases from J, the junction kept 10 bases outside the gene matches. Per the germline V gene, CDR1 is MNHEY and CDR2 is SVGAGI. This CDR3 spans 20 amino acids. The CDR3, as DNA: TGTGCCAGCAGTTACTCGATCCTCGGACTAGCGGGATCTAGCACAGATACGCAGTATTTT. This codes for CASSYSILGLAGSSTDTQYF.

This clonotype has a count of ten or more. V usage is TRBV7-8 and J usage is TRBJ2-1; D unresolved. This CDR3 is 14 amino acids long. Trimming took off 8 bases at V and 3 bases at J, with 14 bases between the two ends. Germline V lookup: CDR1 SGHVS, CDR2 FQNEAQ. The CDR3 nucleotides read TGTGCCAGCTCCCCTGTCTTGTTCTACAATGAGCAGTTCTTC. It yields the protein CASSPVLFYNEQFF.